What follows are 11 T cell receptor beta chains derived from one specimen sequenced in a study of cytomegalovirus exposure and HLA in healthy donors. Vbeta (60) and Jbeta (13) primers were used in the PCR. Generated by immunoSEQ multiplex PCR, the TCRdb table keeps only in-frame clones and is missing some. The sample consists of 95,000 to 150,000 clones, about four fifths of them appearing once. Sequenced: PBMCs. The receptors stem from a female donor in good health and CMV-seropositive.

The CDR3 protein is CAISGRGGSYEQYF. In nucleotides, the CDR3 is TGTGCCATCAGTGGGCGCGGGGGCTCCTACGAGCAGTACTTC. The rearrangement uses TRBV10-3 and TRBJ2-7; 7 bases fit TRBD2. In germline, CDR1 is ENHRY, CDR2 SYGVKD. Trimming took 4 bases from V and 0 from J; bases not matched to a gene: 3. CDR3 size: 14 residues.

This rearrangement joins TRBV5-4 to TRBJ1-2; D not certain. The germline V gene encodes CDR1 SGHNT and CDR2 YYREEE (reference sequence). This CDR3 has 13 residues. V was clipped by 0 bases and J by 5 bases, with 8 bases between them. For the CDR3, the DNA is TGTGCCAGCAGCTTGGAGAGGCAGTATGGCTACACCTTC. It specifies CASSLERQYGYTF.

The rearrangement links TRBV19 to TRBJ2-5; possibly TRBD2 for D (5 bases). The CDR3 is 14 residues long. CDR1 is LNHDA, CDR2 SQIVND, per germline (reference sequence). V was pared by 5 bases and J by 5 bases, with 15 bases between. The CDR3 loop reads CASSAGDGWETQYF. The CDR3 DNA sequence: TGTGCCAGTAGTGCCGGGGATGGATGGGAGACCCAGTACTTC. Full variable domain (remainder filled in from reference TRBV19 and TRBJ2-5): DGGITQSPKYLFRKEGQNVTLSCEQNLNHDAMYWYRQDPGQGLRLIYYSQIVNDFQKGDIAEGYSVSREKKESFPLTVTSAQKNPTAFYLCASSAGDGWETQYFGPGTRLLVL.

The V call is TRBV30, the J call TRBJ1-6, with 7 bases aligning to TRBD1. Germline loops: CDR1 GTSNPN, CDR2 SVGIG (reference sequence). This CDR3 has 15 residues. Trimming cost V 0 bases and J 4 bases; bases outside gene matches: 3. CDR3 nucleotide sequence: TGTGCCTGGAGTGTAGGGGGCGTATATAATTCACCCCTCCACTTT. Translation gives CAWSVGGVYNSPLHF.

This clone has more than one count but fewer than ten. The chain carries TRBV5-1 and TRBJ2-1; 12 bases are a match to TRBD2. The CDR3 extends over 16 amino acids. Unmatched junction bases numbered 2, after V lost 0 bases and J lost 4 bases. Germline loops: CDR1 SGHRS, CDR2 YFSETQ. This CDR3 reads CASSLAGTSGYNEQFF. The CDR3 DNA sequence: TGCGCCAGCAGCTTGGCCGGGACTAGCGGGTACAATGAGCAGTTCTTC. The variable domain in full, completed from reference TRBV5-1 and TRBJ2-1, reads KAGVTQTPRYLIKTRGQQVTLSCSPISGHRSVSWYQQTPGQGLQFLFEYFSETQRNKGNFPGRFSGRQFSNSRSEMNVSTLELGDSALYLCASSLAGTSGYNEQFFGPGTRLTVL.

The V gene is TRBV7-9, the J gene TRBJ1-1; maybe TRBD1 (6 bases). Germline V gene lookup returns CDR1 SEHNR and CDR2 FQNEAQ (reference sequence). CDR3 length equals 16 residues. Trimming took 7 bases from V and 1 from J, leaving 19 bases between them. The CDR3 reads CASTPMRGAGNTEAFF. The DNA of the CDR3 is TGTGCCAGCACCCCTATGCGGGGGGCAGGGAACACTGAAGCTTTCTTT.

This rearrangement joins TRBV5-1 to TRBJ2-5; 8 bases match TRBD2. The germline V gene encodes CDR1 SGHRS and CDR2 YFSETQ. V trimming: 0 bases; J trimming: 2 bases; junction bases outside the gene matches: 9. The CDR3 extends over 17 amino acids. Here the CDR3 DNA reads TGCGCCAGCAGCTTGGGTGGAGCGGGGGCCTCACAAGAGACCCAGTACTTC. It encodes CASSLGGAGASQETQYF.

The chain has TRBV29-1 and TRBJ1-5; D uncertain. Germline V CDR1 and CDR2: SQVTM, ANQGSEA. The V end lost 3 bases, the J end lost 6 bases, and 12 bases lay between the germline ends. This CDR3 has 13 residues. DNA for the CDR3: TGCAGCGTTGAGTTGGAGCAAGGTCAGCCCCAGCATTTT. It yields the protein CSVELEQGQPQHF.

The chain combines TRBV7-9 with TRBJ2-3; D is uncertain. Per germline, CDR1 SEHNR and CDR2 FQNEAQ (reference sequence). V gave up 5 bases and J gave up 4 bases, with 7 bases separating them. This CDR3 is 12 amino acids long. The CDR3 coding sequence is TGTGCCAGCAGCGGAGAGGCAGATACGCAGTATTTT. This translates into CASSGEADTQYF.

The CDR3 coding sequence is TGTGCCAGCAGACTACAGGCTGAAGCTTTCTTT. It translates to CASRLQAEAFF. V gene TRBV6-5 combines with J gene TRBJ1-1; D might be TRBD1 (5 bases). This CDR3 is built from 11 residues. Germline loops: CDR1 MNHEY, CDR2 SVGAGI. Between the trimmed V and J ends, which lost 6 bases and 6 bases, there was a span of 8 bases.

V is TRBV28 and J is TRBJ1-1, with 7 positions matching TRBD1. V was clipped by 6 bases and J by 0 bases; unmatched bases: 7. The germline V gene encodes CDR1 MDHEN and CDR2 SYDVKM. The CDR3 sequence is 15 residues long. The CDR3 sequence is CASRQGTLMNTEAFF. CDR3 bases: TGTGCCAGCAGACAGGGGACCCTGATGAACACTGAAGCTTTCTTT.